These T cell receptor beta chains were read from a single sample in a study of post-analysis software for immune sequencing data. TCRdb redid the calling of the PCR reads with MiXCR, one entry per CDR3 protein. The table has about 820,000 distinct CDR3 sequences, roughly 50% seen once. What was sequenced was blood. The source is a girl between 5 and 17 years old with multiple sclerosis. CDR3s include the opening cysteine and the closing phenylalanine or tryptophan.

J gene: -; V gene: TRBV20-1; CDR3 protein: CSARGGVENEQYF
J gene: TRBJ1-2; V gene: TRBV3-1; CDR3 protein: CASSQGSPVSSTF
J gene: TRBJ2-3; V gene: TRBV3-1; CDR3 protein: CASSQGLAGSDTQYF
J gene: TRBJ2-5; V gene: TRBV11-2; CDR3 protein: CASSFPGQGGTQYF
J gene: TRBJ2-5; V gene: TRBV7-9; CDR3 protein: CASSDRTVPRKYQETQYF
J gene: TRBJ2-5; V gene: TRBV11-1; CDR3 protein: CASSFRRGPQETQYF
J gene: TRBJ2-3; V gene: TRBV5-6; CDR3 protein: CASSFVRRTDTQYF
J gene: TRBJ2-7; V gene: TRBV2; CDR3 protein: CASSVQDKQYF
J gene: TRBJ2-7; V gene: TRBV20-1; CDR3 protein: CSARLAGVLEQYF
J gene: TRBJ2-1; V gene: TRBV7-2; CDR3 protein: CASSYTGTAPIDEQFF
J gene: TRBJ1-4; V gene: TRBV21-1; CDR3 protein: CASSRCPTGLYEKLFF
J gene: TRBJ2-1; V gene: TRBV5-1; CDR3 protein: CASSLEQGVRQFF
J gene: TRBJ2-1; V gene: TRBV10-3; CDR3 protein: CAISEPDRDDEQFF
J gene: TRBJ1-2; V gene: TRBV5-5; CDR3 protein: CASSLAGRVYGYTF
J gene: TRBJ2-5; V gene: TRBV20-1; CDR3 protein: CSGFGGAFQETQYF